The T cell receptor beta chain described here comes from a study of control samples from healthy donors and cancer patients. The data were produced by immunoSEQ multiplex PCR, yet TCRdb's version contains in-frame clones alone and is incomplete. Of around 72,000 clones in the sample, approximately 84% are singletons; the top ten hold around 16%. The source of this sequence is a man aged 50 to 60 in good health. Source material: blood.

CDR3 sequence (DNA): TGTGCCAGCAGCCTCTCCAGGGCAGACACCGGGGAGCTGTTTTTT. This translates into CASSLSRADTGELFF. The chain has TRBV7-6 and TRBJ2-2; TRBD1 is a possible D gene (5 bases). CDR1 SGHVS and CDR2 FNYEAQ come from the germline V gene. The V end lost 5 bases, the J end lost 3 bases, and 13 bases lay between the germline ends. CDR3 length equals 15 residues.